Below, 28 T cell receptor beta chains from the same sample are listed, as sequenced in a study of cytomegalovirus exposure and HLA in healthy donors. Profiled with immunoSEQ multiplex PCR; TCRdb holds only in-frame clones, not every one. The sample has tens of thousands of clones; approximately 94% are singletons. Sequencing was carried out using PBMCs. These receptors all come from a woman aged 18-29 years in good health and CMV-seropositive.

This rearrangement joins TRBV7-2 to TRBJ2-7; D might be TRBD2 (6 bases). Trimming left V 2 bases short and J 2 bases short, with 13 bases between. There are 15 residues in the CDR3. Germline CDR1 SGHTA, CDR2 FQGNSA. Here the CDR3 DNA reads TGTGCCAGCAGCTTACCGGGACTGCCACCCTACGAGCAGTACTTC. This gives the protein CASSLPGLPPYEQYF.

V and J are TRBV2 and TRBJ2-3, with TRBD2 identical over 8 bases. J was trimmed by 3 bases and V by 0 bases; bases with no gene match: 20. This CDR3 contains 21 residues. Germline V lookup: CDR1 SNHLY, CDR2 FYNNEI. CDR3 DNA: TGTGCCAGCAGTGAAGCGCTTCTCGGCGGGGGGCCCCCCGGAGGTACAGATACGCAGTATTTT. As protein: CASSEALLGGGPPGGTDTQYF.

V usage is TRBV5-1 and J usage is TRBJ2-1; a weak D match, TRBD1 (5 bases). The CDR3 runs to 15 residues. V was pared by 4 bases and J by 2 bases, with 13 bases between. Germline assignment: CDR1 SGHRS and CDR2 YFSETQ. The CDR3 loop reads CASSPGQTTYNEQFF. The CDR3 nucleotides read TGCGCCAGCAGCCCTGGACAAACTACCTACAATGAGCAGTTCTTC.

This clone was observed a single time. This sequence joins TRBV5-1 and TRBJ1-2; perhaps TRBD1 as D (5 bases). CDR3 size: 15 residues. Trimming took off 0 bases at V and 5 bases at J, with 14 bases between the two ends. Germline assignment: CDR1 SGHRS and CDR2 YFSETQ. CDR3 loop: CASSLDAGERYGYTF. The CDR3 DNA reads as TGCGCCAGCAGCTTGGACGCGGGGGAGAGGTATGGCTACACCTTC.

The chain joins TRBV4-3 to TRBJ2-5; D gene ambiguous. Judging by the DNA end, TRBJ2-7 fits better; the J call may be wrong. CDR1 and CDR2 from the germline V gene are LGHNA and YSLEER. The CDR3 contains 19 residues. The CDR3 loop is CASSQLAHSVGRIAYEQYF. CDR3 in DNA: TGCGCCAGCAGCCAACTCGCCCACTCGGTCGGCCGGATAGCCTACGAGCAGTACTTC.

The V gene is TRBV7-2, the J gene TRBJ2-3; D gene uncertain. Germline V lookup: CDR1 SGHTA, CDR2 FQGNSA. This CDR3 contains 15 residues. V was pared by 4 bases and J by 4 bases, with 15 bases between. The CDR3 spells CASSSEVGPPDTQYF. CDR3 in DNA: TGTGCCAGCAGCTCGGAAGTGGGCCCCCCAGATACGCAGTATTTT. Full variable domain (missing parts from reference TRBV7-2 and TRBJ2-3): GAGVSQSPSNKVTEKGKDVELRCDPISGHTALYWYRQSLGQGLEFLIYFQGNSAPDKSGLPSDRFSAERTGGSVSTLTIQRTQQEDSAVYLCASSSEVGPPDTQYFGPGTRLTVL.

The gene calls are TRBV2 and TRBJ1-4; tentative D call: TRBD1 (5 bases). CDR3 size: 16 residues. CDR1 and CDR2 (germline): SNHLY, FYNNEI. Trimming pared 4 bases from V and 7 bases from J, leaving 19 bases between. CDR3 amino acids: CASSGFLQGRAEKLFF. Here the CDR3 DNA reads TGTGCCAGCAGTGGATTTCTTCAGGGAAGGGCTGAAAAACTGTTTTTT.

This rearrangement joins TRBV19 to TRBJ1-5, with 7 bases fitting TRBD1. V shed 5 bases, J shed 4 bases, and the junction held 14 bases outside the gene matches. The CDR3 totals 17 residues. CDR1 is LNHDA, CDR2 SQIVND, per germline (reference sequence). The CDR3 nucleotides read TGTGCCAGTAGTTACCGGGCAATACAGGGGAATAATCAGCCCCAGCATTTT. Translating it yields CASSYRAIQGNNQPQHF.

This clone was found once. The chain couples TRBV29-1 to TRBJ1-6; TRBD1 aligns across 9 bases. The ends lost 4 bases at V and 9 bases at J; junction bases unmatched: 7. The CDR3 consists of 14 residues. Germline V gene sequence: CDR1 SQVTM, CDR2 ANQGSEA. CDR3 coding DNA: TGCAGCGTTGTAAACAGGGGACAGGGTTCACCCCTCCACTTT. Protein: CSVVNRGQGSPLHF.

This chain connects TRBV9 to TRBJ1-4, with no clear D. Germline V gene lookup returns CDR1 SGDLS and CDR2 YYNGEE. The CDR3 covers 16 residues. V lost 0 bases to trimming and J lost 4 bases, with 13 bases between them. This CDR3 is CASSVGSGPNNEKLFF. The CDR3 DNA follows: TGTGCCAGCAGCGTAGGATCTGGGCCCAATAATGAAAAACTGTTTTTT.

This clone has a single count. V is TRBV10-3 and J is TRBJ2-6, with D possibly being TRBD1 (5 bases). Per germline, CDR1 ENHRY and CDR2 SYGVKD. The ends were cut back, 10 bases at V and 0 bases at J, with 10 bases in the middle. The CDR3 spans 14 residues. CDR3 DNA sequence: TGTGCCACCCTCAGGGACTCTGGGGCCAACGTCCTGACTTTC. It is translated as CATLRDSGANVLTF.

The table lists this clone with a count of one. The V and J genes are TRBV18 and TRBJ2-7; the D gene is possibly TRBD2 (6 bases). V lost 0 bases and J lost 4, with 13 bases in between. From germline, CDR1 is KGHSH and CDR2 LQKENI. The CDR3 runs 15 residues. This chain's CDR3 is CASSPPAGGGYEQYF. CDR3 nucleotide sequence: TGTGCCAGCTCACCACCAGCTGGGGGAGGTTACGAGCAGTACTTC.

This chain joins TRBV6-5 and TRBJ2-7; TRBD2 might be the D (6 bases). Germline CDR1 and CDR2: MNHEY and SVGAGI. Trimming removed 4 bases from V and 4 bases from J, with 17 bases in between. This CDR3 contains 15 residues. The CDR3 sequence: CASSSRGAGGYEQYF. Written as DNA, the CDR3 is TGTGCCAGCAGTTCCCGGGGAGCGGGCGGGTACGAGCAGTACTTC.

The chain joins TRBV28 to TRBJ2-3; 9 nucleotides align to TRBD1. CDR1 is MDHEN and CDR2 is SYDVKM in the germline V gene. CDR3 size: 16 residues. Trimming took 9 bases from V and 2 from J; bases not matched to a gene: 12. The CDR3 DNA reads TGTGCCAGTAGAACCGGGACAGGGCCTTTCACAGATACGCAGTATTTT. It specifies CASRTGTGPFTDTQYF. Using reference TRBV28 and TRBJ2-3 for the parts outside the CDR3, the full variable domain is DVKVTQSSRYLVKRTGEKVFLECVQDMDHENMFWYRQDPGLGLRLIYFSYDVKMKEKGDIPEGYSVSREKKERFSLILESASTNQTSMYLCASRTGTGPFTDTQYFGPGTRLTVL.

J is TRBJ1-4 and V is TRBV19, with TRBD1 matching 7 bases. The V and J ends lost 9 bases and 0 bases, in that order; junction bases with no gene match: 22. CDR3 length: 20 amino acids. Germline assignment: CDR1 LNHDA and CDR2 SQIVND (reference sequence). CDR3 nucleotides: TGTGCCAGCCCCAACCGGTGGATTGACAGGGCCAATGCAACTAATGAAAAACTGTTTTTT. It codes for CASPNRWIDRANATNEKLFF.

The chain couples TRBV14 to TRBJ2-1, with 10 bases fitting TRBD2. The germline gives CDR1 SGHDN, CDR2 FVKESK. Trimming removed 0 bases from V and 9 bases from J; junction bases left unmatched: 8. The length of the CDR3 is 16 residues. CDR3 in amino acids: CASSQDTLAGAVEQFF. CDR3 sequence (DNA): TGTGCCAGCAGCCAAGATACTCTAGCGGGAGCGGTTGAGCAGTTCTTC.

This clone has a handful of counts. V and J are TRBV28 and TRBJ2-1, with a tentative D call TRBD1 (5 bases). Germline lookup yields CDR1 MDHEN and CDR2 SYDVKM. V was trimmed by 5 bases and J by 0 bases, leaving 8 bases between them. CDR3 length: 14 amino acids. CDR3 protein: CASSETASYNEQFF. For the CDR3, the DNA is TGTGCCAGCAGTGAGACAGCCTCCTACAATGAGCAGTTCTTC.

This clone appeared a few times. The CDR3 DNA is TGCGCCAGCAGCATAGGACAGGGGAATTCCTACGAGCAGTACTTC. This gives the protein CASSIGQGNSYEQYF. The chain employs TRBV5-1 and TRBJ2-7; 9 nucleotides agree with TRBD1. The V and J ends lost 4 bases and 1 base, in that order; junction bases with no gene match: 6. CDR1 is SGHRS, CDR2 YFSETQ, per germline. The CDR3 spans 15 residues.

This chain connects TRBV9 to TRBJ2-7; a possible D gene is TRBD1 (6 bases). Trimming left V 4 bases short and J 3 bases short, with 11 bases between. From germline, CDR1 is SGDLS and CDR2 YYNGEE. The CDR3 loop spans 13 amino acids. The CDR3 loop is CASSPRTDYEQYF. The CDR3 DNA follows: TGTGCCAGCAGCCCGAGGACAGACTACGAGCAGTACTTC.

This clone was seen more than once but under ten times. The chain carries TRBV7-2 and TRBJ1-2; 8 bases fit TRBD1. The CDR3 loop spans 12 amino acids. Trimming took 3 bases from V and 7 from J; bases not matched to a gene: 1. CDR1 and CDR2 from the germline V gene are SGHTA and FQGNSA. Here the CDR3 reads CASSLDRAGYTF. As DNA, the CDR3 is TGTGCCAGCAGCTTGGACAGGGCTGGCTACACCTTC.

The chain recombines TRBV30 with TRBJ1-2; TRBD1 matches at 10 bases. Per the germline V gene, CDR1 is GTSNPN and CDR2 is SVGIG (reference sequence). The trim removed 3 bases at V and 4 bases at J, leaving 2 bases unmatched. The CDR3 is made up of 13 amino acids. CDR3 nucleotide sequence: TGTGCCTGGAGGACAGGGGGCTTCTATGGCTACACCTTC. It yields the protein CAWRTGGFYGYTF.

The chain employs TRBV5-1 and TRBJ1-5; 7 bases map to TRBD1. Germline CDR1 SGHRS, CDR2 YFSETQ. With V trimmed by 0 bases and J by 5 bases, 2 bases remained unmatched. This CDR3 comprises 14 residues. The CDR3 DNA follows: TGCGCCAGCAGCTTGGGCGGACAGGATCAGCCCCAGCATTTT. Encoded protein: CASSLGGQDQPQHF.

The chain employs TRBV7-2 and TRBJ2-3; 11 nucleotides match TRBD2. Germline CDR1 reads SGHTA; CDR2 reads FQGNSA. Trimming at V came to 2 bases and at J to 0 bases, leaving 10 bases not matched to a gene. The CDR3 has 19 residues. The CDR3 reads CASSLWPSGGYTSTDTQYF. DNA of the CDR3: TGTGCCAGCAGCTTATGGCCTAGCGGGGGGTATACTAGCACAGATACGCAGTATTTT. The full variable domain, in which reference TRBV7-2 and TRBJ2-3 provide the parts outside the CDR3, is GAGVSQSPSNKVTEKGKDVELRCDPISGHTALYWYRQSLGQGLEFLIYFQGNSAPDKSGLPSDRFSAERTGGSVSTLTIQRTQQEDSAVYLCASSLWPSGGYTSTDTQYFGPGTRLTVL.

The chain couples TRBV7-2 to TRBJ1-2, with D maybe TRBD1 (6 bases). This CDR3 comprises 16 residues. V gave up 5 bases and J gave up 4 bases, with 20 bases separating them. CDR1 is SGHTA and CDR2 is FQGNSA in the germline V gene. The CDR3 DNA follows: TGTGCCAGCAGCCCCTTTACAGGGAGTCTTGCCTATGGCTACACCTTC. Translation gives CASSPFTGSLAYGYTF. Full variable domain (missing parts from reference TRBV7-2 and TRBJ1-2): GAGVSQSPSNKVTEKGKDVELRCDPISGHTALYWYRQSLGQGLEFLIYFQGNSAPDKSGLPSDRFSAERTGGSVSTLTIQRTQQEDSAVYLCASSPFTGSLAYGYTFGSGTRLTVV.

V is TRBV9 and J is TRBJ2-5; D uncertain. The V and J ends lost 4 bases and 2 bases respectively, with 12 bases between them. CDR1 is SGDLS, CDR2 YYNGEE, per germline. This CDR3 is 14 amino acids long. CDR3 bases: TGTGCCAGCAGCCCCCGTCGCACACAAGAGACCCAGTACTTC. Its protein is CASSPRRTQETQYF. The variable domain in full, completed from reference TRBV9 and TRBJ2-5, reads DSGVTQTPKHLITATGQRVTLRCSPRSGDLSVYWYQQSLDQGLQFLIQYYNGEERAKGNILERFSAQQFPDLHSELNLSSLELGDSALYFCASSPRRTQETQYFGPGTRLLVL.

The count of this clone is one. J is TRBJ2-1 and V is TRBV7-2, with 10 bases matching TRBD2. Germline V gene lookup returns CDR1 SGHTA and CDR2 FQGNSA. V lost 5 bases to trimming and J lost 3 bases; unmatched junction nucleotides: 7. The CDR3 is 16 amino acids. The CDR3, as DNA: TGTGCCAGCAGCATCTCTAGCGGGAGAGGCTACAATGAGCAGTTCTTC. Its translation: CASSISSGRGYNEQFF.

The V call is TRBV10-3, the J call TRBJ2-3, with 7 bases matching TRBD2. Trimming removed 11 bases from V and 1 base from J; junction bases left unmatched: 6. This CDR3 comprises 13 residues. Germline CDR1 reads ENHRY; CDR2 reads SYGVKD. The CDR3 nucleotides are TGTGCCGTCCAGACTAGCCGCACAGATACGCAGTATTTT. Its protein is CAVQTSRTDTQYF.

The rearrangement joins TRBV30 to TRBJ2-1; possible D gene TRBD1, 6 bases. This CDR3 is 16 amino acids long. The V end lost 0 bases, the J end lost 2 bases, and 14 bases lay between the germline ends. From germline, CDR1 is GTSNPN and CDR2 SVGIG (reference sequence). CDR3 loop: CAWSVGQGITYNEQFF. CDR3 sequence (DNA): TGTGCCTGGAGTGTAGGGCAGGGGATCACCTACAATGAGCAGTTCTTC.